This T cell receptor beta chain stems from a study of T cell clones after liver transplantation. Overall study context: TCRbeta sequencing after a pre-transplant mixed lymphocyte reaction identified graft-donor-reactive clones, later tracked in post-transplant blood. Pre-transplant mixed lymphocyte reactions yielded third-party-reactive TCRbeta sequences as comparators for graft-donor-reactive sequences. Blood was drawn pre-transplant, before withdrawal, and after full or failed withdrawal.

Produced via immunoSEQ multiplex PCR; TCRdb's table is partial and in-frame only. This sample has tens of thousands of clones, with about 80% found just once. Germline-derived CDR1 and CDR2 are LGHNA and YSLEER. This CDR3 region has 17 residues. With 0 bases removed from V and 5 bases from J, the gap between germline ends came to 20 bases. This receptor was identified in a human patient who received a liver transplant. The T cells may come from the graft donor. This chain uses TRBV4-3 with TRBJ2-7; maybe TRBD2 (5 bases). Source: CD4+ T cells from blood, taken 12 months after liver transplant. The CDR3 loop reads CASSQDRRTGENHEQYF. Here the CDR3 DNA reads TGCGCCAGCAGCCAAGATCGGAGGACCGGGGAGAATCACGAGCAGTACTTC.